These T cell receptor beta chains were read from a single sample in a study of control samples from healthy donors and cancer patients. The table came from immunoSEQ multiplex PCR; TCRdb's copy has only in-frame clones and leaves some out. The sample contains approximately 80,000 clones, around nine tenths of which appear only once. The source material was blood. All receptors derive from a woman between 50 and 59 years old in good health. CDR3s include the opening cysteine and the closing phenylalanine or tryptophan. A D gene is named only where the DNA matches it firmly. The size of a clone is reported for some rows only, either as once, few or many, or as a class for expanded clones.

d_gene: -
abundance: once
v_gene: TRBV2
j_gene: TRBJ1-1
len: 14
CDR3nt: TGTGCCAGCACCCAGGTCGGTGGGTTCACTGAAGCTTTCTTT
CDR3aa: CASTQVGGFTEAFF

d_gene: -
abundance: -
v_gene: TRBV19
j_gene: TRBJ1-2
len: 16
CDR3nt: TGTGCCAGTAGTATAGAGGGGGACATAATTAACTATGGCTACACCTTC
CDR3aa: CASSIEGDIINYGYTF

d_gene: -
abundance: -
v_gene: TRBV30
j_gene: TRBJ2-3
len: 16
CDR3nt: TGTGCCTGGAGTGTAGGGCGGGGGCGAGACACAGATACGCAGTATTTT
CDR3aa: CAWSVGRGRDTDTQYF

d_gene: -
abundance: -
v_gene: TRBV11-2
j_gene: TRBJ2-2
len: 12
CDR3nt: TGTGCCAGCAGCTTATATGCCGGGGAGCTGTTTTTT
CDR3aa: CASSLYAGELFF

d_gene: -
abundance: -
v_gene: TRBV2
j_gene: TRBJ2-1
len: 13
CDR3nt: TGTGCCAGCCGCGGTTTATCCTACAATGAGCAGTTCTTC
CDR3aa: CASRGLSYNEQFF

d_gene: -
abundance: -
v_gene: TRBV5-6
j_gene: TRBJ2-5
len: 14
CDR3nt: TGTGCCAGCAAATTGCAGGGTCTGGAAGAGACCCAGTACTTC
CDR3aa: CASKLQGLEETQYF

d_gene: -
abundance: once
v_gene: TRBV3-1/TRBV3-2
j_gene: TRBJ1-2
len: 12
CDR3nt: TGTGCCAGCAGCCAAGTCGCGTATGGCTACACCTTC
CDR3aa: CASSQVAYGYTF

d_gene: -
abundance: -
v_gene: TRBV2
j_gene: TRBJ1-1
len: 14
CDR3nt: TGTGCCAGCAGCGGACCGACCATGAACACTGAAGCTTTCTTT
CDR3aa: CASSGPTMNTEAFF

d_gene: -
abundance: once
v_gene: TRBV5-1
j_gene: TRBJ2-2
len: 14
CDR3nt: TGCGCCAGCAGCTTGGGGGGGAACACCGGGGAGCTGTTTTTT
CDR3aa: CASSLGGNTGELFF

d_gene: -
abundance: -
v_gene: TRBV6-4
j_gene: TRBJ2-2
len: 13
CDR3nt: TGTGCCAGCAGTGACGGTGACACCGGGGAGCTGTTTTTT
CDR3aa: CASSDGDTGELFF

d_gene: -
abundance: -
v_gene: TRBV6-5
j_gene: TRBJ1-1
len: 14
CDR3nt: TGTGCCAGCGGGGGACAAATCATGAACACTGAAGCTTTCTTT
CDR3aa: CASGGQIMNTEAFF

d_gene: -
abundance: -
v_gene: TRBV19
j_gene: TRBJ1-6
len: 13
CDR3nt: TGTGCCGCCTCATCAACGGGGAATTCACCCCTCCACTTT
CDR3aa: CAASSTGNSPLHF

d_gene: -
abundance: -
v_gene: TRBV5-6
j_gene: TRBJ1-5
len: 13
CDR3nt: TGTGCCAGCAGCTTGGGAGGGATTCAGCCCCAGCATTTT
CDR3aa: CASSLGGIQPQHF

d_gene: TRBD1
abundance: -
v_gene: TRBV11-2
j_gene: TRBJ1-6
len: 15
CDR3nt: TGTGCCAGCAGCTTATTACAGGGGCCGAATTCACCCCTCCACTTT
CDR3aa: CASSLLQGPNSPLHF